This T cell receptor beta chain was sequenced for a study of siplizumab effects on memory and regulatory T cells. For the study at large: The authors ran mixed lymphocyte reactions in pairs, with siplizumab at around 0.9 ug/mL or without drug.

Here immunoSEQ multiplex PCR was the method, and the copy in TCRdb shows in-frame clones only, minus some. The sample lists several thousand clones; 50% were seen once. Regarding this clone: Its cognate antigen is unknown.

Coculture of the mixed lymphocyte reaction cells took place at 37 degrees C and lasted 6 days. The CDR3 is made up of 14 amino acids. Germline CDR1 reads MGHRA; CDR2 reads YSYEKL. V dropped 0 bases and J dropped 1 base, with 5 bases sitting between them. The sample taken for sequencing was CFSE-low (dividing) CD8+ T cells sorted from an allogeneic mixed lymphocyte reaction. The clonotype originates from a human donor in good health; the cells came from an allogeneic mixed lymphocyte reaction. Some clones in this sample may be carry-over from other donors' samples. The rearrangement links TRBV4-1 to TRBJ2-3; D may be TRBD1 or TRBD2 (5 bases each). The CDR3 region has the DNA TGCGCCAGCAGCCAAGAGGGGGGCACAGATACGCAGTATTTT. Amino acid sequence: CASSQEGGTDTQYF.